A selection of T cell receptor beta chains follows, all from one sample in a study of shared clonotypes between healthy human individuals. Profiling relied on immunoSEQ multiplex PCR, and the TCRdb table lists in-frame clones only, not all of them. The sample comprises around 1.5 million clones, 95% to 99% of which are singletons, and 0.45% rests with the top ten. Material for sequencing was naive CD4+ T cells sorted from blood. The receptors come from a man younger than 45 in good health. CDR3s include the opening cysteine and the closing phenylalanine or tryptophan. The D gene is left open where the match is weak.

d_call: TRBD1
j_call: TRBJ2-4
v_call: TRBV7-2
cdr3_aa: CASRAGTGGLLAKNIQYF

d_call: .
j_call: TRBJ2-7
v_call: TRBV5-1
cdr3_aa: CASSLDGDYEQYF

d_call: TRBD1
j_call: TRBJ1-2
v_call: TRBV4-1
cdr3_aa: CASSQDTSAGGFLYGYTF

d_call: .
j_call: TRBJ1-1
v_call: TRBV5-4
cdr3_aa: CASSFDSTEAFF

d_call: .
j_call: TRBJ2-7
v_call: TRBV18
cdr3_aa: CASSPPQTLYEQYF

d_call: .
j_call: TRBJ1-4
v_call: TRBV9
cdr3_aa: CASSVENGGPGEKLFF

d_call: TRBD1
j_call: TRBJ2-1
v_call: TRBV6-5
cdr3_aa: CASSYQGVKTFEQFF

d_call: .
j_call: TRBJ2-2
v_call: TRBV9
cdr3_aa: CASSVGEVATGELFF

d_call: .
j_call: TRBJ2-1
v_call: TRBV9
cdr3_aa: CASSVAAGAHNEQFF

d_call: TRBD1
j_call: TRBJ2-7
v_call: TRBV19
cdr3_aa: CASRDLDRGYYEQYF

d_call: TRBD1
j_call: TRBJ2-3
v_call: TRBV29-1
cdr3_aa: CSVDRRGPRTDTQYF

d_call: TRBD2
j_call: TRBJ2-5
v_call: TRBV27
cdr3_aa: CASSLRGTSGRRETQYF

d_call: .
j_call: TRBJ1-5
v_call: TRBV5-1
cdr3_aa: CASSLGEEFQPQHF

d_call: TRBD2
j_call: TRBJ2-3
v_call: TRBV12-5
cdr3_aa: CASGSGTSGRGGTDTQYF

d_call: .
j_call: TRBJ1-1
v_call: TRBV10-3
cdr3_aa: CAISESRRNTEAFF

d_call: TRBD2
j_call: TRBJ2-5
v_call: TRBV9
cdr3_aa: CASSGGAQETQYF

d_call: .
j_call: TRBJ2-3
v_call: TRBV11-3
cdr3_aa: CASSSPTDTQYF

d_call: TRBD1
j_call: TRBJ2-5
v_call: TRBV15
cdr3_aa: CATRAPGQPQETQYF

d_call: .
j_call: TRBJ2-7
v_call: TRBV6-1
cdr3_aa: CASRQTTIYEQYF

d_call: .
j_call: TRBJ2-1
v_call: TRBV11-2
cdr3_aa: CASSPRLPGVSNEQFF

d_call: .
j_call: TRBJ1-5
v_call: TRBV15
cdr3_aa: CATSRGAQPQHF

d_call: TRBD1
j_call: TRBJ1-1
v_call: TRBV2
cdr3_aa: CASSRGHGTEAFF

d_call: TRBD1
j_call: TRBJ2-7
v_call: TRBV5-4
cdr3_aa: CASSWTGVLGEQYF

d_call: TRBD2
j_call: TRBJ2-2
v_call: TRBV9
cdr3_aa: CASSATLPGLAGSVNTGELFF

d_call: .
j_call: TRBJ2-2
v_call: TRBV5-1
cdr3_aa: CASKASTYTGELFF

d_call: .
j_call: TRBJ2-7
v_call: TRBV19
cdr3_aa: CASSRQVGSYEQYF

d_call: .
j_call: TRBJ2-1
v_call: TRBV7-2
cdr3_aa: CASSSRLAYNEQFF

d_call: TRBD1
j_call: TRBJ1-5
v_call: TRBV25-1
cdr3_aa: CASSEYGTGDQPQHF

d_call: TRBD2
j_call: TRBJ2-7
v_call: TRBV6-5
cdr3_aa: CASSPAGGSYEQYF

d_call: .
j_call: TRBJ2-3
v_call: TRBV18
cdr3_aa: CASSPPSRASTDTQYF

d_call: TRBD2
j_call: TRBJ2-1
v_call: TRBV5-1
cdr3_aa: CASSPNPGTITYNEQFF

d_call: TRBD1
j_call: TRBJ1-5
v_call: TRBV30
cdr3_aa: CAWRGKGAYQPQHF

d_call: .
j_call: TRBJ2-3
v_call: TRBV5-1
cdr3_aa: CASSKGQSTDTQYF

d_call: .
j_call: TRBJ2-7
v_call: TRBV5-4
cdr3_aa: CASSPIGQDYEQYF

d_call: .
j_call: TRBJ1-1
v_call: TRBV2
cdr3_aa: CASSPQVTEAFF

d_call: .
j_call: TRBJ1-5
v_call: TRBV19
cdr3_aa: CASSIQDGPQHF

d_call: TRBD1
j_call: TRBJ1-2
v_call: TRBV7-2
cdr3_aa: CASSLGGQSLYGYTF

d_call: .
j_call: TRBJ1-4
v_call: TRBV18
cdr3_aa: CASSPLHSGGDEKLFF

d_call: TRBD1
j_call: TRBJ2-7
v_call: TRBV5-4
cdr3_aa: CASSPYEGADEQYF

d_call: TRBD2
j_call: TRBJ2-1
v_call: TRBV6-5
cdr3_aa: CASSYWTSGSPNEQFF

d_call: .
j_call: TRBJ2-5
v_call: TRBV6-4
cdr3_aa: CASSDSTRVPETQYF

d_call: .
j_call: TRBJ1-5
v_call: TRBV28
cdr3_aa: CASRPGQSNQPQHF

d_call: .
j_call: TRBJ2-3
v_call: TRBV29-1
cdr3_aa: CSGDTQYF

d_call: .
j_call: TRBJ1-5
v_call: TRBV5-6
cdr3_aa: CASSMIQGSNQPQHF

d_call: .
j_call: TRBJ2-3
v_call: TRBV7-6
cdr3_aa: CASSYRAGGRDTQYF

d_call: .
j_call: TRBJ2-2
v_call: TRBV7-3
cdr3_aa: CASSRANTGELFF

d_call: .
j_call: TRBJ1-2
v_call: TRBV7-2
cdr3_aa: CASSPQGALGYGYTF

d_call: TRBD2
j_call: TRBJ2-2
v_call: TRBV10-1
cdr3_aa: CATRLAANTGELFF

d_call: .
j_call: TRBJ2-1
v_call: TRBV9
cdr3_aa: CASSVNVVYNEQFF

d_call: TRBD1
j_call: TRBJ2-1
v_call: TRBV6-5
cdr3_aa: CASSYAGTGDNEQFF